This paragraph covers one T cell receptor (beta chain) sequence. V dropped 3 bases and J dropped 5; count of bases not matched to a gene: 15. In germline, CDR1 is SGHRS, CDR2 YFSETQ. The CDR3 has 17 residues. The data were obtained in a study of blood T cell repertoires in COVID-19. On the study more broadly: Material from acute and convalescent COVID-19 was sourced from the United States, Italy and Spain.

Original methodology: Nucleated cell counts were estimated from reference gene primer amplification. Repertoires were generated with immunoSEQ multiplex PCR, while TCRdb's copy carries only in-frame clones and drops some. V and J calls and clone size are given by that table; D and trimming were obtained from the DNA. Here the sample spans some 150,000 clones, roughly nine tenths being singletons. The origin of this receptor is a man aged 45-65 years with acute or convalescent COVID-19. The chain joins TRBV5-1 to TRBJ1-1, with 8 bases identical to TRBD1. The sequenced sample consisted of peripheral blood. The CDR3 bases are TGCGCCAGCAGCTCCCGGGACAGGAGCCTAGGGGGAACTGAAGCTTTCTTT. This sequence encodes CASSSRDRSLGGTEAFF. The full variable domain, with the rest looked up from reference TRBV5-1 and TRBJ1-1, is KAGVTQTPRYLIKTRGQQVTLSCSPISGHRSVSWYQQTPGQGLQFLFEYFSETQRNKGNFPGRFSGRQFSNSRSEMNVSTLELGDSALYLCASSSRDRSLGGTEAFFGQGTRLTVV.